Listed below are T cell receptor beta chains from one sample, sequenced in a study of T cells in Graves' hyperthyroidism and ophthalmopathy. TCRdb independently ran MiXCR on the multiplex PCR reads; one entry per CDR3 protein. The sample has some 340,000 distinct CDR3 sequences; roughly 15% are singletons. The sequencing sample was made of blood. The receptors here all came from a middle-aged woman with Graves' ophthalmopathy. The CDR3 runs from the conserved cysteine through the conserved F or W. The D gene is left open where the match is weak. Clone size is stated in some rows and not others, as once, few, many or a class when expanded.

j_gene | abundance | v_gene | d_gene | CDR3nt | CDR3aa
TRBJ2-3 | many | TRBV10-2 | TRBD2 | TGCGCCAGCAGTGGACTAGCGATAGGAAATACGCAGTATTTT | CASSGLAIGNTQYF
TRBJ1-5 | many | TRBV6-1 | . | TGTGCCAGCAGTGAAAGCCCAAGCAATCAGCCCCAGCATTTT | CASSESPSNQPQHF
TRBJ1-1 | many | TRBV9 | TRBD1 | TGTGCCAGCAGCTCCAGGGGGCCCATGAGTGAAGCTTTCTTT | CASSSRGPMSEAFF
TRBJ1-4 | many | TRBV18 | . | TGTGCCAGCTCACCGCAGACAGCGGGCGAAAAACTGTTTTTT | CASSPQTAGEKLFF
TRBJ2-2 | few | TRBV6-2/TRBV6-3 | . | TGTGCCAGCAGCCAGACCCCCACGAACACCGGGGAGCTGTTTTTT | CASSQTPTNTGELFF
TRBJ2-5 | many | TRBV2 | TRBD2 | TGTGCCAGCAACCCGGGAGGAGAGACCCAGTACTTC | CASNPGGETQYF
TRBJ2-3 | many | TRBV11-2 | . | TGTGCCAGCAGCCCAGATAGGGGGGGCACAGATACGCAGTATTTT | CASSPDRGGTDTQYF
TRBJ2-2 | few | TRBV19 | . | TGTGCCAGTAGTACCCGGACAACCAACACCGGGGAGCTGTTTTTT | CASSTRTTNTGELFF
TRBJ1-4 | many | TRBV2 | TRBD1 | TGTGCCAGCAGCCCGGGACAGGGGAGTGAAAAACTGTTTTTT | CASSPGQGSEKLFF
TRBJ2-3 | . | TRBV4-2 | . | TGTGCCAGCAGCCAAAGGTCGAGGGAAGATACGCAGTATTTT | CASSQRSREDTQYF
TRBJ1-4 | many | TRBV7-2 | . | TGTGCCAGCAGCGCGTACAGGTCAACTAATGAAAAACTGTTTTTT | CASSAYRSTNEKLFF
TRBJ2-5 | . | TRBV3-1 | . | TGTGCCAGCAGCCACAGGGTTGGGGAGACCCAGTACTTC | CASSHRVGETQYF
TRBJ1-1 | many | TRBV19 | . | TGTGCCAGTAGTATAAGGGCGCCCGGACCTGAAGCTTTCTTT | CASSIRAPGPEAFF
TRBJ2-1 | many | TRBV28 | TRBD2 | TGTGCCAGCAGTTTACGTGGAGCGGGAGTGGTTGAGCAGTTCTTC | CASSLRGAGVVEQFF
TRBJ2-7 | many | TRBV29-1 | TRBD1 | TGCAGCGTTGGATCGCAGGGGGACGCCTACGAGCAGTACTTC | CSVGSQGDAYEQYF
TRBJ2-7 | many | TRBV6-1 | . | TGTGCCAGCAGTCGTCCGGACACTTTCTACGAGCAGTACTTC | CASSRPDTFYEQYF
TRBJ2-7 | many | TRBV7-9 | TRBD2 | TGTGCCAGCAGCTTAACCCGGGGTGTCGGGGGGTCGTCCTACGAGCAGTACTTC | CASSLTRGVGGSSYEQYF
TRBJ2-5 | . | TRBV5-6 | TRBD1 | TGTGCCAGCAGCTTGGAGCCAACCGGGACAGTTTTTGAGACCCAGTACTTC | CASSLEPTGTVFETQYF
TRBJ1-2 | many | TRBV12-3/TRBV12-4 | . | TGTGCCAGCAGTTTAGCCGCCGACGGGGAGATGCTCTATGGCTACACCTTC | CASSLAADGEMLYGYTF
TRBJ1-2 | many | TRBV27 | . | TGTGCCAGCAGTTTTAGGGCAGCTAACTATGGCTACACCTTC | CASSFRAANYGYTF
TRBJ2-3 | few | TRBV19 | TRBD2 | TGTGCCAGTAGTAGGACTAGCGGGAGGATAGATACGCAGTATTTT | CASSRTSGRIDTQYF
TRBJ1-3 | few | TRBV15 | . | TGTGCCACCAGCAGAGATTCGCGTAGGGGTTTTGGAAACACCATATATTTT | CATSRDSRRGFGNTIYF
TRBJ2-7 | many | TRBV29-1 | . | TGCAGCGTTGTTAACCTCAGCTCCTACGAGCAGTACTTC | CSVVNLSSYEQYF
TRBJ1-3 | many | TRBV6-1 | . | TGTGCCAGCAGGTTGACAGGCGGAAACACCATATATTTT | CASRLTGGNTIYF
TRBJ2-7 | few | TRBV29-1 | . | TGCAGCGTGGCCAGTACCAACAGCTACGAGCAGTACTTC | CSVASTNSYEQYF
TRBJ1-6 | many | TRBV20-1 | . | TGCAGTGCTAGAGGGGCTCATAATTCACCCCTCCACTTT | CSARGAHNSPLHF
TRBJ2-5 | many | TRBV10-3 | TRBD2 | TGTGCCATCAGTGAGGGGAGGGCCGGAGAGACCCAGTACTTC | CAISEGRAGETQYF
TRBJ2-7 | few | TRBV29-1 | TRBD1 | TGCAGCGGGGGGGGGACAGGGGTTAACGAGCAGTACTTC | CSGGGTGVNEQYF